This is a list of T cell receptor beta chains from one sample in a study of blood T cells in healthy people across ages. TCRdb used MiXCR to reprocess the 5' RACE reads, holding one entry per CDR3 protein. The data show about 1 million distinct CDR3 sequences, less than 50% seen once. The sequencing sample was made of blood. These receptor sequences come from a woman aged 55-70 years in good health. The CDR3 runs from the conserved cysteine through the conserved F or W. D genes are given only for firm matches. Size values are once, few and many counts, or a class for expanded clones, and some rows have none.

16	TRBJ2-7	few	TRBV9	TRBD1	CASSVAYRGVYNEQYF	TGTGCCAGCAGCGTAGCGTACAGGGGAGTATACAATGAGCAGTACTTC
20	TRBJ2-7	-	TRBV7-8	TRBD2	CASSFEGRAITRTSPYEQYF	TGTGCCAGCAGCTTCGAAGGGAGGGCAATTACTAGGACGAGTCCCTACGAGCAGTACTTC
14	TRBJ2-2	few	TRBV9	-	CASSAPLVPGELFF	TGTGCCAGCAGCGCCCCCCTGGTTCCCGGGGAGCTGTTTTTT
15	TRBJ2-3	-	TRBV7-9	TRBD1	CASSPPGDRGDTQYF	TGTGCCAGCAGCCCGCCTGGGGACAGGGGTGATACGCAGTATTTT
16	TRBJ2-1	-	TRBV4-1	-	CASSERVGSSYNEQFF	TGCGCCAGCAGCGAACGGGTCGGAAGCTCCTACAATGAGCAGTTCTTC
13	TRBJ1-6	few	TRBV5-1	-	CASSPRTESPLHF	TGCGCCAGCAGCCCGCGGACAGAGTCACCCCTCCACTTT
14	TRBJ1-4	-	TRBV5-1	TRBD1	CASSVDRVGEKLFF	TGCGCCAGCAGCGTCGACAGGGTTGGTGAAAAACTGTTTTTT
21	TRBJ2-1	-	TRBV21-1	-	CACRVYYPGLAGEDSYNEQFF	TGTGCCTGCCGAGTCTATTACCCGGGACTAGCGGGAGAGGATTCCTACAATGAGCAGTTCTTC
13	TRBJ2-5	-	TRBV14	-	CASSQVPGDGQYF	TGTGCCAGCAGCCAAGTCCCCGGGGACGGGCAGTACTTC
14	TRBJ1-1	-	TRBV6-5	-	CASKTDNWNTEAFF	TGTGCCAGCAAGACAGACAATTGGAACACTGAAGCTTTCTTT
15	TRBJ2-3	few	TRBV7-6	TRBD2	CASSLASGKSDTQYF	TGTGCCAGCAGCTTAGCTAGCGGGAAGTCAGATACGCAGTATTTT
15	TRBJ2-7	-	TRBV4-3	-	CASSRTRDGFSQQYF	TGCGCCAGCAGCCGGACTCGGGACGGATTTTCCCAGCAGTACTTC
16	TRBJ2-2	-	TRBV10-3	TRBD2	CAIRSGTSGRSRELFF	TGTGCCATCAGATCCGGGACTAGCGGGAGAAGCAGGGAGCTGTTTTTT
10	TRBJ2-1	-	TRBV10-3	-	CAMKTNEQFF	TGTGCCATGAAAACCAATGAGCAGTTCTTC
17	TRBJ2-5	once	TRBV5-1	TRBD2	CASSLAGPAGPYNEQYF	TGCGCCAGCAGCTTGGCTGGTCCAGCGGGACCATACAATGAGCAGTACTTC
15	TRBJ2-6	-	TRBV7-9	-	CASSKSLPGANVLTF	TGTGCCAGCAGCAAATCTCTGCCTGGGGCCAACGTCCTGACTTTC
15	TRBJ2-5	many	TRBV20-1	-	CSAQWDKKTYNEQYF	TGCAGTGCCCAGTGGGACAAAAAAACCTACAATGAGCAGTACTTC
15	TRBJ2-3	few	TRBV20-1	-	CSARPRRAYTDTQYF	TGCAGTGCTAGACCGAGGAGGGCGTACACAGATACGCAGTATTTT
13	TRBJ2-4	-	TRBV6-1	TRBD1	CASTRDRDNIQYF	TGTGCCAGCACCCGGGACAGGGACAACATTCAGTACTTC
15	TRBJ2-3	many	TRBV5-1	TRBD2	CASSSGLAGADTQYF	TGCGCCAGCAGCTCGGGACTAGCGGGAGCAGATACGCAGTATTTT
15	TRBJ2-5	few	TRBV7-2	-	CASSLNRDFGKTQYF	TGTGCCAGCAGCCTGAACCGGGACTTTGGCAAGACCCAGTACTTC
12	TRBJ2-7	few	TRBV30	TRBD1	CAWSPRDREQYF	TGTGCCTGGAGCCCCAGGGACAGGGAGCAGTACTTC
13	TRBJ1-2	-	TRBV12-3/TRBV12-4	-	CASTGGIDYGYTF	TGTGCCAGCACGGGCGGAATAGACTATGGCTACACCTTC
17	TRBJ1-4	-	TRBV4-1	-	CASSQDRGGRNNEKLFF	TGCGCCAGCAGCCAAGATAGGGGGGGACGGAATAATGAAAAACTGTTTTTT
15	TRBJ2-7	-	TRBV5-8	-	CASSLYIQGYDEQYF	TGTGCCAGCAGCTTGTATATTCAGGGTTATGACGAGCAGTACTTC
13	TRBJ2-1	-	TRBV30	-	CAWSSGIWNEQFF	TGTGCCTGGAGTTCAGGCATCTGGAATGAGCAGTTCTTC
15	TRBJ2-1	few	TRBV12-3/TRBV12-4	TRBD2	CASSPLSGGGNEQFF	TGTGCCAGCAGTCCACTATCGGGGGGGGGAAATGAGCAGTTCTTC
16	TRBJ1-2	-	TRBV29-1	TRBD1	CSVEDRRGQGAYGYTF	TGCAGCGTTGAAGACCGCCGCGGACAGGGGGCCTATGGCTACACCTTC
12	TRBJ2-7	-	TRBV29-1	TRBD1	CSVQLDRAEQYF	TGCAGCGTTCAATTGGACAGGGCCGAGCAGTACTTC
14	TRBJ1-2	-	TRBV20-1	-	CSAEPGGALRGYTF	TGCAGTGCCGAGCCTGGGGGCGCACTAAGAGGCTACACCTTC
15	TRBJ2-7	-	TRBV19	-	CASSPENSPTYEQYF	TGCGCCAGTAGCCCCGAGAACTCACCTACCTACGAGCAGTACTTC
13	TRBJ1-5	-	TRBV6-5	TRBD1	CASRTGYNQPQHF	TGTGCCAGCAGGACAGGGTACAATCAGCCCCAGCATTTT
14	TRBJ2-5	few	TRBV11-2	-	CASSFGPTAETQYF	TGTGCCAGCAGCTTCGGACCCACAGCAGAGACCCAGTACTTC
13	TRBJ2-4	-	TRBV20-1	TRBD1	CSASGTGVHIQYF	TGCAGTGCTTCCGGGACAGGGGTGCACATTCAGTACTTC
14	TRBJ1-5	many	TRBV11-2	-	CASSLEGGSQPQHF	TGTGCCAGCAGCTTGGAGGGGGGAAGCCAGCCCCAGCATTTT
16	TRBJ1-1	-	TRBV10-3	TRBD1	CAISESDRFSGTEAFF	TGTGCCATCAGTGAGTCGGACAGGTTCTCTGGAACTGAAGCTTTCTTT
17	TRBJ1-5	-	TRBV6-1	TRBD1	CASSISGQVTSNQPQHF	TGTGCCAGCAGTATTTCGGGACAGGTGACTAGCAATCAGCCCCAGCATTTT
16	TRBJ2-2	few	TRBV5-1	TRBD2	CASSFELAGHTGELFF	TGCGCCAGCAGCTTCGAACTAGCGGGACACACCGGGGAGCTGTTTTTT
14	TRBJ2-7	many	TRBV20-1	-	CSARDYSGSYEQYF	TGCAGTGCTAGAGATTACTCAGGGTCCTACGAGCAGTACTTC
13	TRBJ1-4	-	TRBV20-1	-	CSARGAENEKLFF	TGCAGTGCAAGAGGGGCAGAGAATGAAAAACTGTTTTTT
15	TRBJ2-1	-	TRBV6-5	TRBD1	CASRRQGEYYNEQFF	TGTGCCAGCAGAAGACAGGGGGAGTACTACAATGAGCAGTTCTTC
13	TRBJ2-4	few	TRBV20-1	TRBD2	CSAPGTTENIQYF	TGCAGTGCTCCCGGGACTACAGAAAACATTCAGTACTTC